The clone carrying this T cell receptor beta chain came up once. Regions amplified from RNA transcripts were the TCR beta CDR3 regions. Carried out on the TCR CDR3, a first-round RT-PCR used the HTBI primer set. One entry per CDR3 protein, called by TCRdb with MiXCR from the multiplex PCR reads. Counted here are about 250,000 distinct CDR3 sequences, approximately 24% occurring once; the ten biggest clones make up about a third. The data were obtained in a study of T cells in Graves' hyperthyroidism and ophthalmopathy. Diagnostic decisions used clinical symptoms, serum thyroxine and TRAb, thyroid ultrasound and orbital computed tomography. This CDR3 is built from 16 residues. Losses at the gene ends were 2 bases for V and 6 bases for J; bases not matched to a gene: 7. Germline V gene lookup returns CDR1 MNHEY and CDR2 SVGAGI.

Material for sequencing was blood. The source of this sequence is a woman in her thirties or forties with Graves' ophthalmopathy. The rearrangement uses TRBV6-5 and TRBJ1-6; 7 nucleotides align to TRBD1. The CDR3 nucleotides read TGTGCCAGCAGTTACGACTGGGACAGAGTTAATTCACCCCTCCACTTT. It specifies CASSYDWDRVNSPLHF.